This T cell receptor beta chain came from a study of blood T cells in healthy people across ages. About this clonotype: Antigen: not known.

General study findings and limits: Comparison with aged donors showed that long-lived donors had more naive CD4+ cells and higher diversity.

Per germline, CDR1 SGHAT and CDR2 FQDESV (reference sequence). V dropped 1 base and J dropped 0 bases, with 13 bases sitting between them. The CDR3 has 16 residues. Then a second PCR, running roughly 7 to 12 cycles, was carried out with a sample-barcoded 5' primer and a J-beta primer mix. MiXCR, run by TCRdb on the 5' RACE reads, gives a single entry per CDR3 protein. Among about 750,000 distinct CDR3 sequences listed, roughly 50% were seen once. Input material: blood. The receptor's source is a man aged 80 or over in good health. V is TRBV11-1 and J is TRBJ2-7, with D possibly called TRBD1 or TRBD2 (5 bases each). The DNA for the CDR3 is TGTGCCAGCAGCTTAGGGGACCTACCTAGCTCCTACGAGCAGTACTTC. It encodes CASSLGDLPSSYEQYF.